The TCR beta chain under discussion was sequenced for a study of T cell responses to AZD1222 COVID-19 vaccine (dated by TCRdb to about 2021). About the full investigation: A total of around 240 trial participants underwent TCR sequencing, of whom 207 received two doses of AZD1222 and around 25 received two doses of the MenACWY control vaccine. Trial participants were enrolled by age into 18-55, 56-69 and 70-plus year subgroups, with approximately 150, 28 and 58 TCR-sequenced participants respectively.

The germline V and J ends show losses of 5 bases and 4 bases respectively, and no gene match explains 13 bases of the junction. CDR1 and CDR2 were assigned from the germline V gene as SGHTA and FQGNSA. Including cysteine and phenylalanine, the CDR3 has 16 amino acids. Left in the record is the CDR3 DNA by itself, 48 bases read in frame from the first base. What the research found in general, with its limitations: Because no day 14 peak-response samples were available, the repertoires could be characterized only after the peak T cell response. Nearly half of unique spike-specific TCRs reportedly recognized epitopes outside regions mutated in the B.1.351 and B.1.1.7 variants. The vaccine-associated CD4 TCRs covered the entire spike protein, and the dominant responses fell in regions 160-218 and 743-854. Conclusions about previously exposed vaccinees are limited because only five to seven AZD1222 recipients were SARS-CoV-2 seropositive at baseline. The 56-69-year group was small, and its depth increase did not reach significance, likely because of low power. Most participants were white British and females outnumbered males, and the authors suggested that clonal diversity may have been underestimated. A significant rise in spike-specific TCR breadth and depth was observed after two AZD1222 doses relative to day 0 and relative to MenACWY recipients.

Read against the paper, the sample's time point label means: baseline before first vaccination. This specimen's treatment or condition label, per the study, means: meningococcal conjugate vaccine given as trial control. The vaccinee samples were drawn from two UK trials, COV001 and COV002, one of which was a single-blind randomized controlled phase 2/3 trial testing AZD1222 (ChAdOx1 nCoV-19) in healthy adults. For TCRbeta chain sequencing, PBMC samples were collected from trial participants at day 0 and at day 28 after the second dose. The CDR3 regions of human TCRbeta chains were analyzed by immunosequencing. The authors' pipeline ran thus. TCRs in the repertoires were matched against a reference library of SARS-CoV-2-specific TCRs that had been generated with the MIRA antigen-specificity platform. Breadth was defined as the fraction of unique TCRs that were SARS-CoV-2-associated. Depth was defined as the fraction of total T cells that were SARS-CoV-2-associated. Each spike-specific TCR was assigned to its reactive spike region and to a CD4 or CD8 class using the MIRA data. Log10-transformed breadth and depth values were compared by one-way ANOVA with Sidak's multiple comparisons tests. This is the immuneACCESS table as TCRdb keeps it, with only in-frame sequences that have V and J called. A part of the clones is gone; compared with another copy, unresolved V genes explain less than half, and the rest is unexplained. V and J calls and clone size are those listed in that table; D and trimming were worked out from the DNA. For this sample the table gives more than 95,000 clones, of which around 85% were detected only once. The ten largest clones take up around 3.9% of the sample.

On this clone: Its antigen target is currently unknown. Per-nucleotide qualities are absent, and no much larger clonotype sits a single base away.

The sequence derives from an adult in good health. The rearrangement combines TRBV7-2 with TRBJ2-5, with TRBD1 identical over 7 junction bases. The sample was peripheral blood, taken on day 0 of MenACWY control vaccination. The bases are TGTGCCAGCAGCAAGATACGAGGGGGCTCGGGAGAGACCCAGTACTTC. It translates as CASSKIRGGSGETQYF.